Presented here are 22 T cell receptor beta chains from one specimen sequenced in a study of T cell responses to AZD1222 COVID-19 vaccine. Data came from immunoSEQ multiplex PCR; TCRdb stores just in-frame clones and leaves some out. The sample yields some 160,000 clones, 70% to 90% seen once. Sequenced material: peripheral blood, taken 28 days after the second AZD1222 dose. The receptor source for this set is an adult who received the AZD1222 COVID-19 vaccine.

The V gene is TRBV28, the J gene TRBJ1-5; D not resolved. Germline V CDR1 and CDR2: MDHEN, SYDVKM. There are 12 residues in the CDR3. V was pared by 5 bases and J by 9 bases, with 11 bases between. The CDR3 DNA follows: TGTGCCAGCAGTCCCCGAGCGTGGCCCCAGCATTTT. Translating gives CASSPRAWPQHF.

The gene calls are TRBV6-2 or TRBV6-3 and TRBJ1-5, with D uncertain. CDR3 length equals 15 residues. Germline-derived CDR1 and CDR2 are MNHEY and SVGEGT. V was shortened by 5 bases and J by 0 bases, with 11 bases between the two germline ends. For the CDR3, the DNA is TGTGCCAGCAGTCCACGGGTCTATAGCAATCAGCCCCAGCATTTT. It codes for CASSPRVYSNQPQHF.

The rearrangement joins TRBV6-1 to TRBJ2-5; D might be TRBD1 or TRBD2, each matching 5 bases. Per the germline V gene, CDR1 is MNHNS and CDR2 is SASEGT. The CDR3 length is 14 residues. V lost 2 bases and J 9 bases, leaving 16 bases between the germline ends. Written as DNA, the CDR3 is TGTGCCAGCAGTGAACGGGTTGGGGACCTATCCCAGTACTTC. This gives the protein CASSERVGDLSQYF.

This clone has just one count. The chain recombines TRBV3-1 (or the pseudogene TRBV3-2) with TRBJ2-7; weak D call: TRBD1 (5 bases). This CDR3 region has 14 residues. The V end lost 1 base, the J end lost 2 bases, and 9 bases lay between the germline ends. Germline CDR1 and CDR2: LGHDT and YNNKEL (reference sequence). The CDR3 bases are TGTGCCAGCAGCCAAGGCAGGGCAGCCTACGAGCAGTACTTC. Translation: CASSQGRAAYEQYF.

This rearrangement joins TRBV7-9 to TRBJ2-7, with D perhaps matching TRBD1 (6 bases). V lost 2 bases, J lost 5 bases, and 16 bases lay in between. The CDR3 has 15 amino acids. Germline V lookup: CDR1 SEHNR, CDR2 FQNEAQ (reference sequence). The DNA for the CDR3 is TGTGCCAGCAGCTTACGATCAGGGGTCTGGCACGAGCAGTACTTC. Encoded protein: CASSLRSGVWHEQYF.

This clone was found once. The gene calls are TRBV2 and TRBJ2-4; D gene uncertain. The CDR3 length is 18 residues. Germline V gene lookup returns CDR1 SNHLY and CDR2 FYNNEI. The V end was cut by 6 bases, the J end by 1 base, with 22 bases between. For the CDR3, the DNA is TGTGCCAGCAGCCCCCGTCTTGGTATCAGCCGGGCCAAAAACATTCAGTACTTC. It encodes CASSPRLGISRAKNIQYF.

The J gene is TRBJ2-1, the V gene TRBV5-8; perhaps D is TRBD1 or TRBD2 (6 bases each). This CDR3 is 14 amino acids long. V shed 3 bases and J shed 15 bases, with 22 bases lying between them. Germline V gives CDR1 SGHTS, CDR2 YDEGEE. The CDR3 nucleotides read TGTGCCAGCAGCTCAAATGCACGACAGGTCGGGGGGTTCTTC. Translation: CASSSNARQVGGFF.

The chain combines TRBV2 with TRBJ1-2; D not certain. V was cut by 3 bases and J by 7 bases, with 6 bases left in between. CDR3 length: 11 residues. The germline CDR1 and CDR2 sequences are SNHLY and FYNNEI. DNA for the CDR3: TGTGCCAGCAGTGACAGTTTTGGCTACACCTTC. This encodes CASSDSFGYTF.

This clone turned up a few times. The genes are TRBV6-2 or TRBV6-3 and TRBJ2-7; possible D gene TRBD2, 6 bases. The CDR3 sequence is 15 residues long. Germline V gene data show CDR1 as MNHEY and CDR2 as SVGEGT. V was clipped by 2 bases and J by 4 bases, with 15 bases between them. DNA for the CDR3: TGTGCCAGCAGTTACCGGGGGTCCGGTGGGTACGAGCAGTACTTC. It specifies CASSYRGSGGYEQYF.

The CDR3 loop is CASRLTQGNEQFF. The CDR3 bases are TGTGCCAGTCGACTCACACAGGGAAATGAGCAGTTCTTC. The V call is TRBV12-3 or TRBV12-4, the J call TRBJ2-1, with a tentative D call TRBD1 (6 bases). CDR3 length: 13 residues. The V end lost 9 bases, the J end lost 7 bases, and 16 bases lay between the germline ends.

The genes are TRBV5-6 and TRBJ1-2; D is uncertain. The CDR3 is 12 residues long. Germline assignment: CDR1 SGHDT and CDR2 YYEEEE. Trimming left V 4 bases short and J 8 bases short, with 12 bases between. CDR3 DNA: TGTGCCAGCAGCGGAGGAGGTTTCGGCTACACCTTC. It codes for CASSGGGFGYTF.

V gene TRBV19 combines with J gene TRBJ1-1; TRBD1 aligns across 7 bases. Germline values: CDR1 LNHDA, CDR2 SQIVND (reference sequence). Trimming cost V 9 bases and J 4 bases; bases outside gene matches: 8. CDR3 length: 13 amino acids. CDR3 sequence reads: CASRNRGGTEAFF. As DNA, the CDR3 is TGTGCCAGCCGAAACAGGGGAGGCACTGAAGCTTTCTTT. Using reference TRBV19 and TRBJ1-1 for the parts outside the CDR3, the full variable domain is DGGITQSPKYLFRKEGQNVTLSCEQNLNHDAMYWYRQDPGQGLRLIYYSQIVNDFQKGDIAEGYSVSREKKESFPLTVTSAQKNPTAFYLCASRNRGGTEAFFGQGTRLTVV.

This chain uses TRBV5-1 with TRBJ1-1; 8 bases are a match to TRBD1. From germline, CDR1 is SGHRS and CDR2 YFSETQ. The length of the CDR3 is 15 residues. Trimming removed 3 bases from V and 3 bases from J; junction bases left unmatched: 7. The CDR3: CASSWPDREDTEAFF. DNA for the CDR3: TGCGCCAGCAGCTGGCCGGACAGGGAGGACACTGAAGCTTTCTTT.

The chain combines TRBV3-1 (or the pseudogene TRBV3-2) with TRBJ1-5; D is possibly TRBD1 (6 bases). CDR1 is LGHDT, CDR2 YNNKEL, per germline (reference sequence). This CDR3 contains 12 residues. Trimming cost V 4 bases and J 12 bases, with 13 bases left between them. CDR3 sequence reads: CASSPSRGLQHF. Here the CDR3 DNA reads TGTGCCAGCAGCCCCTCCAGGGGTCTCCAGCATTTT.

This clone was picked up a small number of times. This chain joins TRBV14 and TRBJ2-7, with D possibly called TRBD1 or TRBD2 (5 bases each). V was pared by 0 bases and J by 2 bases, with 11 bases between. This CDR3 comprises 15 residues. CDR1 and CDR2 from the germline V gene are SGHDN and FVKESK. CDR3 residues: CASSQDSWGTYEQYF. For the CDR3, the DNA is TGTGCCAGCAGCCAAGATTCCTGGGGGACCTACGAGCAGTACTTC.

The V and J genes are TRBV30 and TRBJ2-7; TRBD1 matches 8 bases. The germline gives CDR1 GTSNPN, CDR2 SVGIG (reference sequence). This CDR3 is built from 12 residues. J was trimmed by 9 bases and V by 2 bases; bases with no gene match: 6. The CDR3 is CAWSSGQGVQYF. CDR3 sequence (DNA): TGTGCCTGGAGTTCCGGACAGGGAGTGCAGTACTTC.

This clone was counted only a few times. This chain joins TRBV2 and TRBJ2-3; the D is unclear. The CDR3 sequence is 13 residues long. Trimming cost V 0 bases and J 2 bases, with 3 bases left between them. Germline CDR1 is SNHLY and CDR2 is FYNNEI. The CDR3 loop is CASSEALTDTQYF. CDR3 nucleotide sequence: TGTGCCAGCAGTGAAGCGCTCACAGATACGCAGTATTTT.

The rearrangement joins TRBV6-5 to TRBJ1-2, with a tentative D call TRBD1 (6 bases). CDR1 and CDR2 from the germline V gene are MNHEY and SVGAGI. Trimming cost V 5 bases and J 5 bases, with 12 bases left between them. CDR3 length: 13 amino acids. Here the CDR3 DNA reads TGTGCCAGCAGTATGGACAGAGATTATGGCTACACCTTC. Amino acids: CASSMDRDYGYTF.

The chain has TRBV5-6 and TRBJ2-7; no firm D call. V lost 0 bases and J lost 1, with 8 bases in between. In germline, CDR1 is SGHDT, CDR2 YYEEEE. The CDR3 is made up of 14 amino acids. The CDR3 is CASSLGLKSYEQYF. DNA for the CDR3: TGTGCCAGCAGCTTGGGTCTCAAATCCTACGAGCAGTACTTC.

The V and J genes are TRBV19 and TRBJ2-2; 7 bases line up with TRBD2. CDR3 size: 15 residues. The V and J ends lost 1 base and 4 bases, in that order; junction bases with no gene match: 3. Germline V gene lookup returns CDR1 LNHDA and CDR2 SQIVND (reference sequence). The CDR3 coding sequence is TGTGCCAGTAGTATAGTAGGGAGGGGCACCGGGGAGCTGTTTTTT. It specifies CASSIVGRGTGELFF.

The V call is TRBV12-1, the J call TRBJ1-2; TRBD1 is the table's D call and was not checked against the DNA. TRBV12-1 is a pseudogene locus. The CDR3 contains 18 residues. CDR3: CASSKTYSGQDRHYGYTF. As DNA, the CDR3 is TGTGCCAGCAGCAAAACTTACTCCGGACAGGACCGCCACTATGGCTACACCTTC.

V is TRBV3-1 (or the pseudogene TRBV3-2) and J is TRBJ2-7; D not resolved. Germline loops: CDR1 LGHDT, CDR2 YNNKEL (reference sequence). This CDR3 spans 16 amino acids. With 0 bases removed from V and 7 bases from J, the gap between germline ends came to 19 bases. CDR3 in DNA: TGTGCCAGCAGCCAAGAAGGAACCTTGGTCCCTCGGGAGCAGTACTTC. Its protein is CASSQEGTLVPREQYF.